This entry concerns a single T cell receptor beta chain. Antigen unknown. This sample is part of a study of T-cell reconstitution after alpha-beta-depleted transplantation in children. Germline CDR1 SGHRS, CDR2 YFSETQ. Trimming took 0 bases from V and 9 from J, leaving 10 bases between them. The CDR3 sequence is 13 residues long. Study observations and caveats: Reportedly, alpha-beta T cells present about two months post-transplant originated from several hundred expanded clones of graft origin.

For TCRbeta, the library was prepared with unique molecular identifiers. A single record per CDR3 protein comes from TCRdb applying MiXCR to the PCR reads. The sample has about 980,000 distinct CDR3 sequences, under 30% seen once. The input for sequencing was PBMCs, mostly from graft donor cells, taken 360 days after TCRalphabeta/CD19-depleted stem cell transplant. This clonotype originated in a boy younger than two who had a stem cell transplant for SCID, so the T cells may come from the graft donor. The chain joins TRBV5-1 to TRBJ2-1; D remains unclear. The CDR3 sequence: CASSLVAAGEQFF. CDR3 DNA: TGCGCCAGCAGCTTGGTGGCGGCCGGTGAGCAGTTCTTC.